The next 6 T cell receptor beta chains were all read from a single sample in a study of Graves' ophthalmopathy and Graves' hyperthyroidism. From RNA, the CDR3 regions of TCR beta chains were amplified and sequenced. Scientists carried out first-round RT-PCR using HTBI primers and then a second-round multiplex PCR. MiXCR was run by TCRdb on the multiplex PCR reads, yielding one entry per CDR3 protein. The sample carries around 660,000 distinct CDR3 sequences, approximately 39% recorded once. Sequenced material: peripheral blood. All receptors derive from an adult man with Graves' ophthalmopathy.

This clonotype was counted at least ten times. The chain couples TRBV2 to TRBJ1-3; D remains ambiguous. From germline, CDR1 is SNHLY and CDR2 FYNNEI. Trimming took off 3 bases at V and 3 bases at J, with 9 bases between the two ends. This CDR3 has 14 amino acids. CDR3 region: CASSDVAVGNTIYF. Written as DNA, the CDR3 is TGTGCCAGCAGTGATGTGGCAGTTGGAAACACCATATATTTT.

A remark on this clonotype: At one boundary the junction diverges from the germline segment, which might be a read error. The chain has TRBV24-1 and TRBJ2-2, with D possibly matching TRBD2 (5 bases). The germline CDR1 and CDR2 sequences are KGHDR and SFDVKD. The CDR3 consists of 13 residues. Written as DNA, the CDR3 is TGTGCCAGCAGTCAAGCCAACACCGGGGAGCTGTCTTTT. Protein product: CASSQANTGELSF.

Details on this clonotype: This may come from a read error, since a much larger clone is one base off. This rearrangement joins TRBV10-3 to TRBJ1-2; 9 bases align to TRBD1. CDR1 and CDR2 (germline): ENHRY, SYGVKD. This CDR3 contains 12 residues. The CDR3 coding sequence is TGTGCCACCAACAGGGGGCTTGATGGCCACACCTTC. It is translated as CATNRGLDGHTF.

This clonotype showed up many times. The gene calls are TRBV10-2 and TRBJ2-7; weak D call: TRBD2 (6 bases). V was shortened by 4 bases and J by 6 bases, with 10 bases between the two germline ends. CDR1 and CDR2 (germline): WSHSY, SAAADI. The CDR3 is 12 amino acids. The CDR3 sequence: CASSGGRGEQYF. In nucleotides, the CDR3 is TGCGCCAGCAGTGGAGGGCGGGGCGAGCAGTACTTC.

This clonotype was counted only a few times. The chain combines TRBV4-3 with TRBJ1-1, with TRBD1 matching over 7 bases. V dropped 2 bases and J dropped 4; count of bases not matched to a gene: 7. From germline, CDR1 is LGHNA and CDR2 YSLEER. The CDR3 is 15 amino acids. CDR3 DNA: TGCGCCAGCAGCCAAACGACAGGGAGGGCCACTGAAGCTTTCTTT. Translated: CASSQTTGRATEAFF.

The gene calls are TRBV24-1 and TRBJ1-2; a weak D match, TRBD1 (5 bases). Per the germline V gene, CDR1 is KGHDR and CDR2 is SFDVKD. This CDR3 comprises 15 residues. Trimming cost V 3 bases and J 8 bases, with 18 bases left between them. The DNA of the CDR3 is TGTGCCACCAGTGATGCGGGCGGAGGCAGGGACGGCTACACCTTC. Its translation: CATSDAGGGRDGYTF.